Below are 17 T cell receptor beta chains sequenced from a single sample in a study of shared clonotypes between healthy human individuals. Sequenced by immunoSEQ multiplex PCR; TCRdb stores in-frame clones only, minus some. The sample carries about half a million clones, 79% recorded once. Specimen: PBMCs. These receptors were taken from a woman aged 40 to 50 in good health. Some clones in this sample may be carry-over from other donors' samples.

As for this clone: This sequence is one base from a far larger clone and is likely a read error. Other DNA variants within this sample encode the same CDR3. V is TRBV7-3 and J is TRBJ1-1; tentatively, D is TRBD1 (5 bases). Germline V gives CDR1 SGHTA, CDR2 FQGTGA. The CDR3 is 15 amino acids. This chain's CDR3 is CASSLTGGPGTEAFF. The CDR3 bases are TGCGCCAGCAGCTTAACGGGGGGTCCGGGCACTGAAGCTTTCTTT. The full variable domain, its missing parts supplied by reference TRBV7-3 and TRBJ1-1, is GAGVSQTPSNKVTEKGKYVELRCDPISGHTALYWYRQSLGQGPEFLIYFQGTGAADDSGLPNDRFFAVRPEGSVSTLKIQRTERGDSAVYLCASSLTGGPGTEAFFGQGTRLTVV.

V gene TRBV10-3 combines with J gene TRBJ2-1; 14 bases line up with TRBD2. Trimming cost V 4 bases and J 0 bases; bases outside gene matches: 5. CDR3 length: 18 amino acids. Germline CDR1 and CDR2: ENHRY and SYGVKD. The CDR3 DNA reads as TGTGCCATCAGTGTATCCGGGACTAGCGGGAGCTCCTACAATGAGCAGTTCTTC. Translated, it gives CAISVSGTSGSSYNEQFF.

This chain uses TRBV5-4 with TRBJ2-7; D tentatively reads TRBD1 or TRBD2 (5 bases each). The CDR3 totals 11 residues. Germline V gene lookup returns CDR1 SGHNT and CDR2 YYREEE (reference sequence). The V end lost 5 bases, the J end lost 4 bases, and 7 bases lay between the germline ends. The CDR3 nucleotides read TGTGCCAGCAGGGGGGAATACGAGCAGTACTTC. This codes for CASRGEYEQYF.

This clone was detected only once. V usage is TRBV7-9 and J usage is TRBJ2-5; 10 nucleotides align to TRBD2. Germline V gives CDR1 SEHNR, CDR2 FQNEAQ (reference sequence). The length of the CDR3 is 17 residues. V was pared by 1 base and J by 5 bases, with 10 bases of the junction left unmatched. CDR3 protein: CASSLGGLAVFGETQYF. CDR3 coding DNA: TGTGCCAGCAGCTTAGGAGGACTAGCGGTTTTTGGGGAGACCCAGTACTTC.

The CDR3 spells CASMFYQREPYEQYF. The CDR3 region has the DNA TGTGCCAGCATGTTTTACCAGCGGGAACCCTACGAGCAGTACTTC. The chain joins TRBV28 to TRBJ2-7; 7 nucleotides line up with TRBD2. Germline V gene data show CDR1 as MDHEN and CDR2 as SYDVKM. The CDR3 length is 15 residues. With 7 bases clipped from V and 2 bases from J, the junction kept 11 bases outside the gene matches.

In DNA, the CDR3 is TGTGCCAGCAGCGTAGCGGGTCAGTACAATGAGCAGTTCTTC. It is translated as CASSVAGQYNEQFF. The V and J genes are TRBV9 and TRBJ2-1; unclear D gene. Deletions cut 0 bases from V and 4 bases from J, with 8 bases between. The germline gives CDR1 SGDLS, CDR2 YYNGEE. The CDR3 loop spans 14 amino acids.

This clone was counted once. This sequence joins TRBV5-1 and TRBJ2-2, with 11 nucleotides matching TRBD2. CDR1 SGHRS and CDR2 YFSETQ come from the germline V gene. J lost 7 bases, V lost 6 bases, and 5 bases had no gene match. The CDR3 has 14 amino acids. In DNA, the CDR3 is TGCGCCAGCACAACTAGCGGGAGTAGCGGGGAGCTGTTTTTT. As protein: CASTTSGSSGELFF.

To note about this clone: Different DNA sequences within this sample yield the same CDR3. DNA for the CDR3: TGTGCCAGCAGCTTCCGCAGGGGGAGCTACGAGCAGTACTTC. This codes for CASSFRRGSYEQYF. The chain is built from TRBV11-2 and TRBJ2-7; 7 nucleotides agree with TRBD1. V gave up 3 bases and J gave up 3 bases; unmatched junction bases: 5. This CDR3 has 14 residues. The germline gives CDR1 SGHAT, CDR2 FQNNGV. Combining the CDR3 with reference TRBV11-2 and TRBJ2-7 gives the whole variable domain EAGVAQSPRYKIIEKRQSVAFWCNPISGHATLYWYQQILGQGPKLLIQFQNNGVVDDSQLPKDRFSAERLKGVDSTLKIQPAKLEDSAVYLCASSFRRGSYEQYFGPGTRLTVT.

About this clone: One base away lies a much larger clone, so this may be a sequencing read error. Other DNA sequences in the same sample also yield this CDR3. CDR3 in DNA: TGTGCCAGTAGTGAAGCCGGGGAGACCTCCTACGAGCAGTACTTC. Encoded protein: CASSEAGETSYEQYF. This chain uses TRBV11-3 with TRBJ2-7, with D perhaps TRBD2 (5 bases). This CDR3 has 15 residues. The V gene's germline CDR1 is SGHNT and CDR2 YENEEA. Trimming shortened V by 9 bases and J by 0 bases, and 18 bases separated the two germline ends.

This clone was found a few times. The identical CDR3 is also encoded by other nucleotide sequences in the sample. In DNA form, the CDR3 reads TGTGCCAGCTCACCAGGGTCGACAGAAGCTTTCTTT. As protein: CASSPGSTEAFF. V is TRBV18 and J is TRBJ1-1; D remains ambiguous. The germline gives CDR1 KGHSH, CDR2 LQKENI. The CDR3 is made up of 12 amino acids. V dropped 2 bases and J dropped 8 bases, with 9 bases sitting between them.

The chain uses TRBV6-5 and TRBJ2-7; D is undetermined. Trimming took 6 bases from V and 3 from J, leaving 9 bases between them. The CDR3 spans 12 residues. Per germline, CDR1 MNHEY and CDR2 SVGAGI. CDR3: CASRSYSYEQYF. CDR3 nucleotides: TGTGCCAGCAGGTCTTATAGCTACGAGCAGTACTTC.

The rearrangement uses TRBV5-1 and TRBJ1-2; weak D call: TRBD1 (6 bases). The V and J ends lost 6 bases and 4 bases respectively, with 25 bases between them. The CDR3 has 17 amino acids. CDR1 is SGHRS, CDR2 YFSETQ, per germline. The CDR3 region is CASTSRAGDTSLYGYTF. In DNA, the CDR3 is TGCGCCAGCACCTCACGAGCCGGGGACACCTCTCTCTATGGCTACACCTTC.

The V and J genes are TRBV5-6 and TRBJ1-3; D is perhaps TRBD1 (6 bases). The CDR3 sequence is 15 residues long. V lost 1 base and J lost 8, with 16 bases in between. The germline V gene encodes CDR1 SGHDT and CDR2 YYEEEE. This CDR3 is CASSLSGGGGYTIYF. CDR3 bases: TGTGCCAGCAGCTTGAGCGGGGGCGGTGGGTACACCATATATTTT.

This chain links TRBV6-5 with TRBJ1-4, with D tentatively TRBD1 (5 bases). Germline lookup yields CDR1 MNHEY and CDR2 SVGAGI. V was trimmed by 0 bases and J by 6 bases, leaving 14 bases between them. The CDR3 has 16 amino acids. The CDR3 region is CASSYSGGAGDEKLFF. DNA for the CDR3: TGTGCCAGCAGTTACTCGGGTGGGGCCGGAGATGAAAAACTGTTTTTT.

Worth noting for this clone: Mismatch with germline at one junction end may stem from a read error. The genes are TRBV2 and TRBJ2-5; TRBD2 aligns across 8 bases. The CDR3 loop spans 14 amino acids. The germline CDR1 and CDR2 sequences are SNHLY and FYNNEI. CDR3 sequence (DNA): TGTGCCAGCAGGGAAGCGGGAGTCGGGGAGACCCAGTACTTC. Its translation: CASREAGVGETQYF.

The table lists this clone with a few counts. V usage is TRBV11-1 and J usage is TRBJ2-5; a possible D gene is TRBD2 (6 bases). Germline V gene sequence: CDR1 SGHAT, CDR2 FQDESV (reference sequence). Trimming took off 0 bases at V and 2 bases at J, with 13 bases between the two ends. The CDR3 length is 16 residues. CDR3 coding DNA: TGTGCCAGCAGCTTAGCGGGCGGGATTGGTCAAGAGACCCAGTACTTC. Translation: CASSLAGGIGQETQYF.

The table lists this clone with a count of one. This sequence joins TRBV5-1 and TRBJ1-3; possibly TRBD1 for D (6 bases). The CDR3 contains 15 residues. Germline V gives CDR1 SGHRS, CDR2 YFSETQ. Deletions cut 3 bases from V and 0 bases from J, with 10 bases between. In nucleotides, the CDR3 is TGCGCCAGCAGCTCCACAGGGAACTCTGGAAACACCATATATTTT. Encoded protein: CASSSTGNSGNTIYF.